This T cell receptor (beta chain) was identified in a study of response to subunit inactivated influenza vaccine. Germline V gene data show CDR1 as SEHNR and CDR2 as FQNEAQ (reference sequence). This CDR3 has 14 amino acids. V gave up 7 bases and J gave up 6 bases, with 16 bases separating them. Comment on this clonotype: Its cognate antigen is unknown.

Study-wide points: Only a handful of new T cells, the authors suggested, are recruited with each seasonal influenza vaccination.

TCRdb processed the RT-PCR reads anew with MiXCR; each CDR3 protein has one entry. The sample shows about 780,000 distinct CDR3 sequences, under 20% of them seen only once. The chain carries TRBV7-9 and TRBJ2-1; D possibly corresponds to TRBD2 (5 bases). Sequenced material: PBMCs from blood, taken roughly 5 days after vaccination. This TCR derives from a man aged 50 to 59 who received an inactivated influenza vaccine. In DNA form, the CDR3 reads TGTGCCAGCAAGAGGAGGACTGGCCCCAATGAGCAGTTCTTC. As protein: CASKRRTGPNEQFF.